This is a list of T cell receptor beta chains from one sample in a study of blood T cell repertoires in COVID-19. Profiled with immunoSEQ multiplex PCR; TCRdb holds only in-frame clones, not every one. Among about 220,000 clones listed, 82% were seen once. Sequenced sample: peripheral blood. The receptors originated from a woman aged 80 or over with COVID-19, enrolled during active disease. Each CDR3 is given with its conserved first and last residue. The order of the fields is D gene, V gene, J gene, CDR3 length, clone size, CDR3 protein, CDR3 DNA. A D gene is named only where the DNA matches it firmly. Some rows mark clone size as missing; the rest say once, few, many or name a class of expanded clone.

.	TRBV11-3	TRBJ2-1	14	.	CASSFSGTDNEQFF	TGTGCCAGCAGCTTTAGCGGGACAGACAATGAGCAGTTCTTC
.	TRBV5-1	TRBJ1-1	14	once	CASSFNRAGTEAFF	TGCGCCAGCAGCTTTAACAGGGCGGGCACTGAAGCTTTCTTT
.	TRBV6-4	TRBJ1-2	12	once	CASSDTGYGYTF	TGTGCCAGCAGTGACACAGGCTATGGCTACACCTTC
.	TRBV30	TRBJ1-6	13	.	CAWKETGNSPLHF	TGTGCCTGGAAGGAGACAGGAAATTCACCCCTCCACTTT
.	TRBV5-4	TRBJ1-3	15	few	CASSLAPGSGNTIYF	TGTGCCAGCAGCTTGGCCCCGGGGTCCGGAAACACCATATATTTT
TRBD1	TRBV2	TRBJ2-5	14	once	CASGSGTGRETQYF	TGTGCCAGCGGTTCTGGGACAGGGAGGGAGACCCAGTACTTC
.	TRBV10-3	TRBJ2-5	15	few	CAISESGQTQETQYF	TGTGCCATCAGTGAGTCCGGACAAACCCAAGAGACCCAGTACTTC
.	TRBV6-6	TRBJ2-2	15	.	CASSRKEASTGELFF	TGTGCCAGCAGCCGAAAAGAGGCCTCTACCGGGGAGCTGTTTTTT
.	TRBV10-1	TRBJ1-2	14	.	CASSENRRSDGYTF	TGCGCCAGCAGTGAAAACAGAAGATCTGACGGCTACACCTTC
TRBD2	TRBV15	TRBJ2-1	17	once	CATSRTRSGGSYNEQFF	TGTGCCACCAGCAGAACACGTAGCGGGGGCTCCTACAATGAGCAGTTCTTC
.	TRBV12-3/TRBV12-4	TRBJ1-1	13	.	CASSSRDTAEAFF	TGTGCCAGCAGTTCCCGGGACACTGCGGAGGCTTTCTTT
.	TRBV28	TRBJ1-3	15	.	CASSSSGRDGNTIYF	TGTGCCAGCAGTTCCTCGGGCAGGGATGGAAACACCATATATTTT
TRBD2	TRBV6-2/TRBV6-3	TRBJ2-3	18	once	CASSYPLSGGMGTDTQYF	TGTGCCAGCAGTTACCCCCTAAGCGGGGGGATGGGCACAGATACGCAGTATTTT
.	TRBV3-1/TRBV3-2	TRBJ1-1	15	.	CASSPQNRAPTEAFF	TGTGCCAGCAGCCCCCAAAACAGGGCTCCCACTGAAGCTTTCTTT
TRBD2	TRBV7-2	TRBJ2-3	16	once	CASSFVAGFGTDTQYF	TGTGCCAGCAGCTTCGTAGCGGGATTCGGCACAGATACGCAGTATTTT
TRBD2	TRBV27	TRBJ2-3	15	.	CASRGAGVSTDTQYF	TGTGCCAGCAGGGGAGCGGGGGTTAGCACAGATACGCAGTATTTT
.	TRBV19	TRBJ1-1	15	few	CASKEWRGRDTEAFF	TGTGCCAGTAAAGAATGGAGGGGCAGGGACACTGAAGCTTTCTTT
TRBD1	TRBV7-9	TRBJ1-3	16	.	CASSLVKQGAGNTIYF	TGTGCCAGCAGCTTAGTAAAACAGGGGGCCGGAAACACCATATATTTT
TRBD1	TRBV6-1	TRBJ1-1	13	.	CASLGQGKTEAFF	TGTGCCAGCCTCGGACAGGGTAAAACTGAAGCTTTCTTT
.	TRBV6-5	TRBJ1-2	13	.	CASRTAGGYGYTF	TGTGCCAGCAGAACCGCCGGTGGCTATGGCTACACCTTC
TRBD1	TRBV18	TRBJ2-1	15	.	CASSPPTGPINEQFF	TGTGCCAGCTCACCACCGACAGGGCCTATCAATGAGCAGTTCTTC
TRBD1	TRBV6-4	TRBJ1-6	15	.	CASSSWAGGNSPLHF	TGTGCCAGCAGTAGTTGGGCAGGGGGTAATTCACCCCTCCACTTT
TRBD1	TRBV10-2	TRBJ2-3	14	.	CASNFGQGMNTQYF	TGCGCCAGCAATTTTGGACAGGGGATGAATACGCAGTATTTT
.	TRBV6-6	TRBJ2-7	12	.	CASSSRDYEQYF	TGTGCCAGCAGTTCCCGGGACTACGAGCAGTACTTC
TRBD1	TRBV6-5	TRBJ1-4	13	.	CASLRQGIGKLFF	TGTGCCAGCTTACGACAGGGAATCGGAAAACTGTTTTTT
TRBD1	TRBV2	TRBJ1-4	15	few	CASSGQGRGNEKLFF	TGTGCCAGCAGCGGACAGGGAAGGGGAAATGAAAAACTGTTTTTT
TRBD1	TRBV7-2	TRBJ1-1	14	.	CASSFQGTGLEAFF	TGTGCCAGCAGCTTCCAAGGGACAGGACTTGAAGCTTTCTTT
.	TRBV2	TRBJ1-6	13	.	CASSGQDNSPLHF	TGTGCCAGCAGTGGGCAGGATAATTCACCCCTCCACTTT
TRBD1	TRBV19	TRBJ1-2	13	.	CASLPDRFHGYTF	TGTGCCAGTCTACCGGACAGGTTTCATGGCTACACCTTC
TRBD2	TRBV9	TRBJ2-3	17	.	CASSVSGGASITDTQYF	TGTGCCAGCAGCGTTAGCGGGGGGGCGAGCATTACAGATACGCAGTATTTT
TRBD2	TRBV30	TRBJ2-7	13	.	CAWTRRGAAEQYF	TGTGCCTGGACGCGGCGGGGGGCGGCGGAGCAGTACTTC
.	TRBV6-5	TRBJ1-6	15	.	CATTFQGGQGSPLHF	TGTGCCACTACCTTCCAAGGGGGACAAGGATCACCCCTCCACTTT
.	TRBV2	TRBJ1-2	13	few	CASRDSPNYGYTF	TGTGCCAGCAGGGACAGTCCTAACTATGGCTACACCTTC
.	TRBV19	TRBJ2-1	13	.	CASSNPELPEQFF	TGTGCCAGTAGCAATCCCGAGCTGCCAGAGCAGTTCTTC
TRBD2	TRBV7-8	TRBJ2-3	16	.	CASSSRGSGTTDTQYF	TGTGCCAGCAGCTCTCGAGGTAGCGGGACAACAGATACGCAGTATTTT
.	TRBV7-9	TRBJ2-3	14	few	CASSFPSSGDTQYF	TGTGCCAGCAGCTTCCCAAGTTCAGGGGATACGCAGTATTTT
.	TRBV11-2	TRBJ1-2	13	.	CASSSQGPYGYTF	TGTGCCAGCAGCTCACAGGGCCCCTATGGCTACACCTTC
.	TRBV19	TRBJ2-2	13	few	CASRGGYTGELFF	TGTGCCTCTAGAGGGGGATACACCGGGGAGCTGTTTTTT
.	TRBV7-3	TRBJ2-1	16	.	CASSLTGGSSYNEQFF	TGTGCCAGCAGCTTAACTGGGGGGAGCTCCTACAATGAGCAGTTCTTC
TRBD1	TRBV19	TRBJ2-3	15	.	CASSRRGPSTDTQYF	TGTGCCAGTAGCCGCAGGGGGCCTAGCACAGATACGCAGTATTTT
TRBD1	TRBV6-5	TRBJ2-7	14	once	CASTTGVYSYEQYF	TGTGCCAGCACTACAGGGGTGTACTCCTACGAGCAGTACTTC
.	TRBV7-9	TRBJ1-1	13	.	CASSLPGNTEAFF	TGTGCCAGCAGCTTACCGGGGAACACTGAAGCTTTCTTT
.	TRBV6-5	TRBJ1-5	14	few	CASSLSGYNQPQHF	TGTGCCAGCAGTTTATCAGGGTACAATCAGCCCCAGCATTTT
.	TRBV5-4	TRBJ1-2	15	.	CASSLATTPDYGYTF	TGTGCCAGCAGCTTGGCCACTACTCCTGACTATGGCTACACCTTC
TRBD1	TRBV5-8	TRBJ2-6	13	many	CASSLRQGTDLTF	TGTGCCAGCAGCTTGCGACAGGGTACAGACCTGACTTTC
.	TRBV5-5	TRBJ1-1	15	.	CASSPTWGGKTEAFF	TGTGCCAGCAGTCCGACGTGGGGCGGAAAAACTGAAGCTTTCTTT
.	TRBV3-1/TRBV3-2	TRBJ1-4	15	.	CASSFRGATNEKLFF	TGTGCCAGCAGCTTCCGGGGGGCTACTAATGAAAAACTGTTTTTT
TRBD1	TRBV27	TRBJ1-1	16	.	CASRLKPGQGPHEAFF	TGTGCCAGCAGACTGAAACCGGGACAGGGGCCTCATGAAGCTTTCTTT
TRBD1	TRBV3-1/TRBV3-2	TRBJ2-1	13	.	CASSLDRGNEQFF	TGTGCCAGCAGCCTAGACAGGGGGAATGAGCAGTTCTTC
TRBD1	TRBV27	TRBJ1-5	16	.	CASSQNRGYSNQPQHF	TGTGCCAGCAGTCAAAACAGGGGCTATAGCAATCAGCCCCAGCATTTT